The present T cell receptor (beta chain) was sequenced within a study of blood T cell repertoires in COVID-19 (dated by TCRdb to the early 2020s). About the study as a whole: The collaborator samples originated in the United States, Italy and Spain and spanned the acute and convalescent phases of COVID-19. The prospective study material was composed of cDNA or gDNA derived from T cells, B-cell-depleted T cells, or PBMCs. The dataset comprised deeply sampled blood TCRbeta repertoires from subjects exposed to, actively infected with, or recovered from COVID-19. The repertoires were made available in a free public database intended to serve as a resource for research on the immune response to SARS-CoV-2. The samples were drawn from the first 160 participants of the ongoing ImmuneRACE study and from 950 to 1,500 subjects provided by 6 global collaborators. A de-identified subject ID, COVID-19 status, age in years and sex were almost always included in the sample metadata. Where available, HLA class I and class II types were taken from metadata supplied by the sample provider and were not determined by assay-based typing.

Taken from cysteine to phenylalanine, the CDR3 has 16 residues. Kept here is only the CDR3 DNA, which spans 48 bases and is read in frame from base 1. CDR1 and CDR2 (MNHNY, SVGAGI) derive from the germline V gene (reference sequence). Clipping removes 2 bases from V and 1 base from J, with 2 as the unmatched junction base count. Results and caveats for the whole study, not just this receptor: How much clinical and demographic metadata was included differed by source and by participant, and the metadata was provided uncurated.

At one collaborating source in Seattle, patients were enrolled during active infection and were followed longitudinally through the course of disease. Whole blood was collected in K2EDTA tubes by collaborating institutions according to the institutions' own protocols. For TCRbeta analysis, collaborator samples were shipped as frozen whole blood, as isolated PBMCs, or as DNA extracted from either sample type. The immunoSEQ Assay, a bias-controlled multiplex PCR, was used to amplify TCRbeta CDR3 regions from genomic DNA. Per the original workflow: Nucleated cell counts per sample were estimated from amplification of reference gene primers within the assay. To quantify the absolute abundance of each unique TCRbeta CDR3 rearrangement, sequence reads were collapsed and filtered. For each sample, productive Simpson clonality was calculated by taking the square root of Simpson's diversity index across productive rearrangements. Held by TCRdb, this immuneACCESS table contains in-frame sequences only and omits some clones. Under half of the omission traces to an unresolved V gene where checked; the cause of the rest is unknown. V, J and clone size are taken as reported in that table, and D and trimming were inferred from the DNA itself. The sample data list some 450,000 clones, and approximately 89% of these were observed just once. Of the sample, roughly 12% is held by the ten largest clones.

Regarding this clone: There is no known antigen for this receptor. Base qualities are not at hand, and no much larger clone is one base apart.

The receptor was isolated from a woman in her forties or fifties with COVID-19, enrolled during active disease. The chain is encoded by TRBV6-6 joined to TRBJ2-3, with 11 middle bases fitting TRBD1. Specimen: peripheral blood. The DNA sequence is given as TGTGCCAGCAGTTACCCGGGACAGGGGGGCACAGATACGCAGTATTTT. This translates into CASSYPGQGGTDTQYF.